Each of the 8 T cell receptor beta chains below was sequenced from the same sample in a study of OX40 agonist ivuxolimab in advanced cancers. Some clones are missing from TCRdb's copy, which holds only in-frame ones; the method was immunoSEQ multiplex PCR. The sample gives 60,000 to 75,000 clones, 90% to 95% of which show up once; more than 14% is in the top ten. This specimen was CD4+ or CD8+ T cells sorted from blood, taken in a trial of the OX40 agonist ivuxolimab. These receptors came from an adult with an advanced solid tumor such as melanoma, head and neck, liver or kidney cancer.

CDR3 nucleotides: TGTGCCAGCAGCGTAGAATCGGTATCCACCGGGGAGCTGTTTTTT. Translating it yields CASSVESVSTGELFF. This chain uses TRBV9 with TRBJ2-2; no firm D call. The CDR3 loop spans 15 amino acids. V was clipped by 0 bases and J by 4 bases, with 10 bases between them. In germline, CDR1 is SGDLS, CDR2 YYNGEE.

This sequence joins TRBV27 and TRBJ1-2; the match to TRBD1 covers 7 bases. The CDR3 contains 13 residues. V lost 5 bases to trimming and J lost 4 bases; unmatched junction nucleotides: 4. Per germline, CDR1 MNHEY and CDR2 SMNVEV (reference sequence). CDR3 DNA sequence: TGTGCCAGCAGTGCAGGGACAGTCTATGGCTACACCTTC. Translated: CASSAGTVYGYTF.

The V and J genes are TRBV7-3 and TRBJ2-1; 8 positions agree with TRBD2. The V segment lost 5 bases and the J segment 2 bases; nucleotides outside the gene matches: 8. The CDR3 is made up of 16 amino acids. Germline assignment: CDR1 SGHTA and CDR2 FQGTGA. The chain's CDR3 is CASSQIGGVTYNEQFF. Here the CDR3 DNA reads TGTGCCAGCAGCCAGATCGGGGGGGTGACCTACAATGAGCAGTTCTTC.

V and J are TRBV27 and TRBJ2-7, with 8 bases matching TRBD2. Trimming took 5 bases from V and 3 from J; bases not matched to a gene: 6. Germline loops: CDR1 MNHEY, CDR2 SMNVEV (reference sequence). CDR3 length equals 14 residues. DNA of the CDR3: TGTGCCAGCAGTCTGGCGGGAGGCTACTACGAGCAGTACTTC. Its translation is CASSLAGGYYEQYF.

The J gene is TRBJ2-3, the V gene TRBV10-1; 8 nucleotides agree with TRBD1. The CDR3 covers 14 residues. J gave up 3 bases and V 5 bases, and 4 bases lay outside the gene matches. Germline lookup yields CDR1 WNHNN and CDR2 SYGVQD (reference sequence). This CDR3 reads CASSRTGSTDTQYF. The CDR3 nucleotides read TGCGCCAGCAGTAGGACAGGGAGTACAGATACGCAGTATTTT.

The chain couples TRBV30 to TRBJ2-7; no definite D call. The germline V gene has CDR1 GTSNPN and CDR2 SVGIG (reference sequence). This CDR3 contains 13 residues. Trimming shortened V by 1 base and J by 0 bases, and 7 bases separated the two germline ends. CDR3 nucleotide sequence: TGTGCCTGGAGTGACGGTAGCTCCTACGAGCAGTACTTC. Translation: CAWSDGSSYEQYF.

This clone came up once. This chain uses TRBV7-9 with TRBJ2-7; TRBD2 aligns across 11 bases. Germline CDR1 is SEHNR and CDR2 is FQNEAQ (reference sequence). CDR3 size: 16 residues. Trimming cost V 4 bases and J 2 bases; bases outside gene matches: 7. The CDR3 spells CASSSPTSGEAYEQYF. In nucleotides, the CDR3 is TGTGCCAGCAGCTCTCCGACTAGCGGGGAGGCCTACGAGCAGTACTTC.

This clone was counted once. This chain links TRBV27 with TRBJ2-3; D ambiguous. Trimming pared 3 bases from V and 2 bases from J, leaving 6 bases between. Per germline, CDR1 MNHEY and CDR2 SMNVEV (reference sequence). This CDR3 has 13 amino acids. The CDR3 coding sequence is TGTGCCAGCAGTTTGTTAGACACAGATACGCAGTATTTT. Residues: CASSLLDTDTQYF.